Listed below are T cell receptor beta chains from one sample, sequenced in a study of blood T cell repertoires in COVID-19. Sequenced by immunoSEQ multiplex PCR; TCRdb stores in-frame clones only, minus some. The table includes some 220,000 clones, 80% detected once. Material: peripheral blood. All receptors come from a woman in her 70s with acute or convalescent COVID-19. CDR3s include the opening cysteine and the closing phenylalanine or tryptophan. A D gene is named only where the DNA matches it firmly. Expanded clones are given a class, and other clones once, few, many or no size at all.

TRBJ2-7 TRBV30 NA TRBD2 TGTGCCTGGAGCTTAGCGGGGGGGCCCTACGAGCAGTACTTC CAWSLAGGPYEQYF
TRBJ1-3 TRBV3-1/TRBV3-2 NA TRBD1 TGTGCCAGCAGCCAAGGGGGACAGGGGGCGCGGGGAAACACCATATATTTT CASSQGGQGARGNTIYF
TRBJ1-2 TRBV4-1 NA NA TGCGCCAGCAGCCAAGCCTCGGGGGCTAACTATGGCTACACCTTC CASSQASGANYGYTF
TRBJ2-2 TRBV10-1 NA NA TGCGCCAGCAAGGGGAGCGGAGGGAAGGGCGGGGAGCTGTTTTTT CASKGSGGKGGELFF
TRBJ1-4 TRBV10-3 NA NA TGTGCCATCAGTGATCGGATAGGACAGATTGCAACTAATGAAAAACTGTTTTTT CAISDRIGQIATNEKLFF
TRBJ2-3 TRBV7-3 NA TRBD2 TGTGCCAGCAGCGATAGCGGGGTGGCAGATACGCAGTATTTT CASSDSGVADTQYF
TRBJ2-7 TRBV3-1/TRBV3-2 few TRBD2 TGTGCCAGCAGCCAAGATTTTCCTAGCGGGGGCGGACCCTACGAGCAGTACTTC CASSQDFPSGGGPYEQYF
TRBJ1-3 TRBV5-1 once TRBD1 TGCGCCAGCAGTTCGTTACCGGGACAGGCAAACACCATATATTTT CASSSLPGQANTIYF
TRBJ1-6 TRBV3-1/TRBV3-2 NA TRBD1 TGTGCCAGCAGCCTACAGGGGTCGTCCCTCCACTTT CASSLQGSSLHF
TRBJ1-3 TRBV28 NA NA TGTGCCAGCAGTTTATCCAGGGCAGGAAACACCATATATTTT CASSLSRAGNTIYF
TRBJ1-4 TRBV5-6 NA NA TGTGCCAGCAGCCTAGGCGAAAAACTGTTTTTT CASSLGEKLFF
TRBJ1-4 TRBV25-1 NA TRBD1 TGTGCCAGCAGTGGGACAGGGAAGGAAAAACTGTTTTTT CASSGTGKEKLFF
TRBJ2-3 TRBV12-5 NA TRBD2 TGTGCTAGTGGTTCGACTAGCAGCACAGATACGCAGTATTTT CASGSTSSTDTQYF
TRBJ2-1 TRBV4-3 NA TRBD2 TGCGCCAGCAGCCAAGACGCCACACCGGGACTAGTGACCTACAATGAGCAGTTCTTC CASSQDATPGLVTYNEQFF
TRBJ1-5 TRBV7-6 NA NA TGTGCCAGCAGCCTCTTCGGGAACCAGCCCCAGCATTTT CASSLFGNQPQHF
TRBJ2-5 TRBV18 once NA TGTGCCAGCTCACCACCGGGGAGGTCGGGGGTGGGGGAGACCCAGTACTTC CASSPPGRSGVGETQYF
TRBJ2-3 TRBV18 NA TRBD2 TGTGCCAGCTCACCCCTCGACGGGCGGGGGGGCACAGATACGCAGTATTTT CASSPLDGRGGTDTQYF
TRBJ1-3 TRBV6-5 NA NA TGTGCCAGCGGTCAGGATATACTCTATCCCAACACCATATATTTT CASGQDILYPNTIYF
TRBJ1-2 TRBV12-2 NA NA TGTGCAAGTCGCTTAGCGGCCTGGACAGGGAGCGATGGCTACACCTTC CASRLAAWTGSDGYTF
TRBJ2-6 TRBV7-6 NA TRBD1 TGTGCCAGCAGCTCAGACGTATTGACAGGGGGAAGCTCTGGGGCCAACGTCCTGACTTTC CASSSDVLTGGSSGANVLTF
TRBJ1-1 TRBV6-5 NA NA TGTGCCAGCAAAAGAACCCGGTATAACACTGAAGCTTTCTTT CASKRTRYNTEAFF
TRBJ1-2 TRBV6-1 few NA TGTGCCAGCAGTGAAGCCCACACGAACTATGGCTACACCTTC CASSEAHTNYGYTF
TRBJ2-2 TRBV25-1 NA TRBD2 TGTGCCAGCAGTCCCAGCGGGGGGTACACCGGGGAGCTGTTTTTT CASSPSGGYTGELFF
TRBJ1-1 TRBV11-3 NA NA TGTGCCAGCAGCTTAGATGGGGGCATGGCTTTCTTT CASSLDGGMAFF
TRBJ1-2 TRBV2 NA TRBD1 TGTGCCAGCAGCACTACAGGGGTTGGCTACACCTTC CASSTTGVGYTF
TRBJ1-3 TRBV9 NA NA TGTGCCAGCAGCAGAGGGTCGGTGGACTCTGGAAACACCATATATTTT CASSRGSVDSGNTIYF
TRBJ2-5 TRBV5-1 NA NA TGCGCCAGCAGCCCCCCCAGTATGCTTATCGAAGAGACCCAGTACTTC CASSPPSMLIEETQYF
TRBJ2-3 TRBV24-1 NA NA TGTGCCACCAGTGATATTAAAGGGGCTGGAGATACGCAGTATTTT CATSDIKGAGDTQYF
TRBJ1-5 TRBV5-6 NA NA TGTGCCAGCAGCTTGGCCGGGAGGGGTCTGAGCAATCAGCCCCAGCATTTT CASSLAGRGLSNQPQHF
TRBJ1-1 TRBV7-2 NA NA TGTGCCAGCAGCTTAGCTGCGGGGAACACTGAAGCTTTCTTT CASSLAAGNTEAFF
TRBJ2-2 TRBV4-3 NA TRBD2 TGCGCCAGCAGCCAAGATCTGACTAGCGGGGGAACCGGGGAGCTGTTTTTT CASSQDLTSGGTGELFF
TRBJ2-7 TRBV29-1 NA NA TGCAGCGTTGGATTCGGGGTCGATGGGGACGAGCAGTACTTC CSVGFGVDGDEQYF
TRBJ1-5 TRBV2 NA NA TGTGCCAGCAGTGATCAATGGAGGACTAGCAATCAGCCCCAGCATTTT CASSDQWRTSNQPQHF
TRBJ2-1 TRBV2 NA NA TGTGCCAGCAGTGAAAAAAGGGGTGACAATGAGCAGTTCTTC CASSEKRGDNEQFF
TRBJ2-5 TRBV2 NA TRBD1 TGTGCCAGCAGTGTCCGGATCGGACAGGGGAGGGGAGAGACCCAGTACTTC CASSVRIGQGRGETQYF
TRBJ2-3 TRBV19 NA TRBD1 TGTGCCAGTAGTATGGGGGGGACAGGGGCCACAGATACGCAGTATTTT CASSMGGTGATDTQYF
TRBJ1-1 TRBV2 NA NA TGTGCCAGCAACGAACAGGGTGAGACTGAAGCTTTCTTT CASNEQGETEAFF
TRBJ2-5 TRBV19 NA NA TGTGCCAGTAGTCCACAGCTCAGGGAGACCCAGTACTTC CASSPQLRETQYF
TRBJ2-3 TRBV5-1 few TRBD1 TGCGCCAGCAGGATAGGGACAGTTTTCACAGATACGCAGTATTTT CASRIGTVFTDTQYF
TRBJ2-7 TRBV11-2 NA NA TGTGCCAGCAGCAGACACTACGAGCAGTACTTC CASSRHYEQYF
TRBJ2-3 TRBV5-1 NA TRBD2 TGCGCCAGCAGCTTGGCAGCGGGGGTTGGCACAGATACGCAGTATTTT CASSLAAGVGTDTQYF
TRBJ1-5 TRBV3-1/TRBV3-2 NA TRBD1 TGCCAAAAGCGGGCACAGGGGTTTAATCAGCCCCAGCATTTT CQKRAQGFNQPQHF
TRBJ2-7 TRBV6-2/TRBV6-3 NA NA TGTGCCAGCAGTTACGAAGGGGACATGCAGTACTTC CASSYEGDMQYF
TRBJ2-6 TRBV10-1 NA NA TGCGCCAGCAGAGGGGAGGCTGGGGCCAACGTCCTGACTTTC CASRGEAGANVLTF
TRBJ2-1 TRBV2 NA NA TGTGCCAGCACCCCCCCGGACAAGGGTAGCCACAATGAGCAGTTCTTC CASTPPDKGSHNEQFF
TRBJ2-7 TRBV27 NA TRBD2 TGTGCCAGCAGTTTGTTGACTAGCGGGGGGGCCAGGGAGCAGTACTTC CASSLLTSGGAREQYF
TRBJ2-5 TRBV24-1 NA TRBD1 TGTGCCACCAGTGACCCTAGGGACAGGGTGGAGACCCAGTACTTC CATSDPRDRVETQYF
TRBJ2-6 TRBV11-2 NA NA TGTGCCAGCAGGGCTTCTGGGGCCAACGTCCTGACTTTC CASRASGANVLTF
TRBJ2-4 TRBV10-1 NA TRBD1 TGCGCCAGCAGTGCCCCTCCGGGACAGCCAATTCAGTACTTC CASSAPPGQPIQYF
TRBJ1-6 TRBV6-5 NA TRBD1 TGTGCCAGAAATGGCGGGACAGCAGAATATTCACCCCTCCACTTT CARNGGTAEYSPLHF
TRBJ2-4 TRBV4-1 NA TRBD2 TGCGCCAGCAGCCAAACACTAGCGGGGGCTGGAAACATTCAGTACTTC CASSQTLAGAGNIQYF
TRBJ2-5 TRBV10-1 NA TRBD1 TGCGCCAGCAGTGAAGGTCAGGACAGGGGAGAGACCCAGTACTTC CASSEGQDRGETQYF
TRBJ1-1 TRBV5-1 NA NA TGCGCCAGCAGCTCTCAGGGGTACGGGACTGAAGCTTTCTTT CASSSQGYGTEAFF
TRBJ2-5 TRBV9 NA TRBD2 TGTGCCAGCAGCCCCGAGCGGGGGCGGTGGAAGACCCAGTACTTC CASSPERGRWKTQYF